Below, 16 T cell receptor beta chains from the same sample are listed, as sequenced in a study of cytotoxic CD8 clonotypes in ibrutinib-treated CLL. Method: immunoSEQ multiplex PCR; TCRdb's copy keeps in-frame clones and lacks some. Altogether around 140,000 clones are present, 65% to 85% being singletons, with the ten largest covering 7.5% to 9%. Sequencing used PBMCs, obtained after 36 months of ibrutinib treatment. The source of these receptors is a human donor with chronic lymphocytic leukemia.

The rearrangement links TRBV29-1 to TRBJ2-1, with a possible D match to TRBD2 (6 bases). Germline V gene lookup returns CDR1 SQVTM and CDR2 ANQGSEA. The V end was cut by 2 bases, the J end by 9 bases, with 17 bases between. The CDR3 covers 14 residues. In DNA, the CDR3 is TGCAGCGTTGAAAGGTCCCCCCGGGGGAGTGAGCAGTTCTTC. Amino acids: CSVERSPRGSEQFF.

The gene calls are TRBV5-1 and TRBJ2-3; 7 positions agree with TRBD2. Per germline, CDR1 SGHRS and CDR2 YFSETQ. J was trimmed by 0 bases and V by 4 bases; bases with no gene match: 8. CDR3 size: 16 residues. CDR3 nucleotide sequence: TGCGCCAGCAGCCCGGGGGGAGGACCTAGCACAGATACGCAGTATTTT. This translates into CASSPGGGPSTDTQYF. Based on the CDR3 plus reference TRBV5-1 and TRBJ2-3, the full variable domain is KAGVTQTPRYLIKTRGQQVTLSCSPISGHRSVSWYQQTPGQGLQFLFEYFSETQRNKGNFPGRFSGRQFSNSRSEMNVSTLELGDSALYLCASSPGGGPSTDTQYFGPGTRLTVL.

This rearrangement joins TRBV10-1 to TRBJ2-1; 14 bases fit TRBD2. The CDR3 has 18 amino acids. The ends lost 8 bases at V and 1 base at J; junction bases unmatched: 10. Looked up from germline, CDR1 is WNHNN and CDR2 is SYGVQD (reference sequence). CDR3 region: CASAGTSGSSTSYNEQFF. CDR3 DNA: TGCGCCAGCGCCGGGACTAGCGGGAGCTCAACATCCTACAATGAGCAGTTCTTC.

The gene calls are TRBV18 and TRBJ2-2; the D call may be TRBD1 or TRBD2 (6 bases each). The ends were cut back, 8 bases at V and 0 bases at J, with 13 bases in the middle. This CDR3 comprises 15 residues. The germline CDR1 and CDR2 sequences are KGHSH and LQKENI. CDR3 sequence: CASRVGGSNTGELFF. Written as DNA, the CDR3 is TGTGCCAGCCGCGTAGGGGGGTCGAACACCGGGGAGCTGTTTTTT.

This clone was found once. CDR3 region: CASRTLRAGSGGANVLTF. The CDR3 nucleotides are TGCGCCAGCAGAACCCTTAGAGCGGGATCTGGTGGGGCCAACGTCCTGACTTTC. The rearrangement links TRBV4-1 to TRBJ2-6, with 7 bases aligning to TRBD2. CDR1 is MGHRA, CDR2 YSYEKL, per germline. The length of the CDR3 is 18 residues. Trimming cost V 6 bases and J 3 bases; bases outside gene matches: 14.

This chain joins TRBV2 and TRBJ1-2; 12 bases are shared with TRBD1. The germline gives CDR1 SNHLY, CDR2 FYNNEI. V lost 6 bases, J lost 7 bases, and 3 bases stayed unmatched. This CDR3 region has 13 residues. The CDR3 region has the DNA TGTGCCAGCAGGGGACAGGGGGCTTCTGGCTACACCTTC. Translation gives CASRGQGASGYTF. Looking up the rest from reference TRBV2 and TRBJ1-2 gives the full variable domain: EPEVTQTPSHQVTQMGQEVILRCVPISNHLYFYWYRQILGQKVEFLVSFYNNEISEKSEIFDDQFSVERPDGSNFTLKIRSTKLEDSAMYFCASRGQGASGYTFGSGTRLTVV.

The chain uses TRBV5-1 and TRBJ2-1, with no clear D. The V gene lost 3 bases and the J gene lost 3 bases, with 4 bases spanning the gap. CDR1 SGHRS and CDR2 YFSETQ come from the germline V gene. The CDR3 extends over 12 amino acids. The CDR3 region has the DNA TGCGCCAGCAGCTGGGGCTACAATGAGCAGTTCTTC. Encoded protein: CASSWGYNEQFF.

This clone occurred once. The V call is TRBV5-1, the J call TRBJ2-1; D is undetermined. V lost 2 bases, J lost 0 bases, and 12 bases lay in between. Per the germline V gene, CDR1 is SGHRS and CDR2 is YFSETQ. The CDR3 is made up of 16 amino acids. The CDR3: CASSFLVRSSYNEQFF. The CDR3 DNA reads TGCGCCAGCAGCTTTCTAGTCCGAAGCTCCTACAATGAGCAGTTCTTC.

Many counts were recorded for this clone. This chain joins TRBV25-1 and TRBJ2-2, with a tentative D call TRBD1 (6 bases). V was shortened by 3 bases and J by 3 bases, with 11 bases between the two germline ends. There are 15 residues in the CDR3. CDR1 MGHDK and CDR2 SYGVNS come from the germline V gene. CDR3 bases: TGTGCCAGCAGTGAGCAGGGACATGACACCGGGGAGCTGTTTTTT. As protein: CASSEQGHDTGELFF.

This chain connects TRBV27 to TRBJ1-2; D is undetermined. Trimming took off 2 bases at V and 6 bases at J, with 19 bases between the two ends. The CDR3 is made up of 16 amino acids. Per germline, CDR1 MNHEY and CDR2 SMNVEV (reference sequence). The CDR3: CASSLSASPHENGYTF. The CDR3 nucleotides are TGTGCCAGCAGTTTAAGCGCTTCTCCTCACGAAAATGGCTACACCTTC.

This clone was seen only once. The V call is TRBV30, the J call TRBJ1-2; 11 nucleotides align to TRBD1. Trimming cost V 0 bases and J 8 bases; bases outside gene matches: 8. CDR1 is GTSNPN, CDR2 SVGIG, per germline (reference sequence). The CDR3 runs 15 residues. The CDR3 coding sequence is TGTGCCTGGAGTGTTTTCGGGACAGGGGGGTTCGGCTACACCTTC. This translates into CAWSVFGTGGFGYTF.

This clone was detected only a few times. The V call is TRBV6-1, the J call TRBJ1-5, with a weak D call TRBD1 (5 bases). CDR3 length equals 12 residues. V was trimmed by 7 bases and J by 7 bases, leaving 11 bases between them. CDR1 and CDR2 from the germline V gene are MNHNS and SASEGT. This CDR3 is CASTWGEQPQHF. For the CDR3, the DNA is TGTGCCAGCACCTGGGGGGAGCAGCCCCAGCATTTT.

This chain connects TRBV10-3 to TRBJ2-6; D not certain. CDR3 length equals 14 residues. V was cut by 3 bases and J by 1 base, with 4 bases left in between. In germline, CDR1 is ENHRY, CDR2 SYGVKD. CDR3 in amino acids: CAISDGSGANVLTF. The CDR3 nucleotides are TGTGCCATCAGTGACGGGTCTGGGGCCAACGTCCTGACTTTC.

This chain links TRBV11-2 with TRBJ2-7; D gene ambiguous. Trimming stripped 1 base from V and 0 bases from J, with 10 bases between. This CDR3 has 15 residues. Germline loops: CDR1 SGHAT, CDR2 FQNNGV. CDR3 protein: CASSLVTRSSYEQYF. The CDR3 DNA reads TGTGCCAGCAGCTTAGTTACGCGAAGCTCCTACGAGCAGTACTTC.

J is TRBJ1-2 and V is TRBV5-6; TRBD1 matches 7 bases. This CDR3 is built from 14 residues. Per the germline V gene, CDR1 is SGHDT and CDR2 is YYEEEE. V dropped 0 bases and J dropped 4; count of bases not matched to a gene: 3. The CDR3 region is CASSLGDRIYGYTF. The CDR3 DNA sequence: TGTGCCAGCAGCTTGGGGGACAGAATCTATGGCTACACCTTC.

The chain is built from TRBV5-1 and TRBJ2-2; D remains ambiguous. Trimming removed 7 bases from V and 6 bases from J, with 19 bases in between. The CDR3 has 15 amino acids. The germline V gene encodes CDR1 SGHRS and CDR2 YFSETQ. CDR3 DNA: TGCGCCAGCGGCAGTTGGTTGGGGTTGTCCGGGGAGCTGTTTTTT. It specifies CASGSWLGLSGELFF. Full variable domain (rest looked up from reference TRBV5-1 and TRBJ2-2): KAGVTQTPRYLIKTRGQQVTLSCSPISGHRSVSWYQQTPGQGLQFLFEYFSETQRNKGNFPGRFSGRQFSNSRSEMNVSTLELGDSALYLCASGSWLGLSGELFFGEGSRLTVL.